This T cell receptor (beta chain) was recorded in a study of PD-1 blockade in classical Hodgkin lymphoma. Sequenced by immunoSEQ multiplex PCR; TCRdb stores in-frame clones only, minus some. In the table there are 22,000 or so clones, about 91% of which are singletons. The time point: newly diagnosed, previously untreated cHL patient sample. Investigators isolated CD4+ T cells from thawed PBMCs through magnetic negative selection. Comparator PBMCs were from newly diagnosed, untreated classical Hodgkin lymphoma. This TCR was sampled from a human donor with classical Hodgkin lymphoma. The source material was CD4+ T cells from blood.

The CDR3 bases are TGTGCCAGCAGCTTAGATTCGACAGGGGACGAGCAGTACTTC. Its translation is CASSLDSTGDEQYF. This sequence joins TRBV11-2 and TRBJ2-7; 8 bases map to TRBD1. The germline gives CDR1 SGHAT, CDR2 FQNNGV. V dropped 0 bases and J dropped 5; count of bases not matched to a gene: 3. The CDR3 consists of 14 residues.